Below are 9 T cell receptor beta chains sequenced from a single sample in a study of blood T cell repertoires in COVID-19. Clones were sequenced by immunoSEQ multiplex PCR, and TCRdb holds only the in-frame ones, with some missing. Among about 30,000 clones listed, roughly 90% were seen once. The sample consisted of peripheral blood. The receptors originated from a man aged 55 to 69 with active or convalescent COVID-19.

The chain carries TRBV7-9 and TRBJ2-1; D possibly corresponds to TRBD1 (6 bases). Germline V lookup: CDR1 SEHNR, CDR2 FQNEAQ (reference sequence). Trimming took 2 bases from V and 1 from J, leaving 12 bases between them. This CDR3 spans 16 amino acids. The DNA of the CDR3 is TGTGCCAGCAGCTTAACGCAGGGGTCTTCCTACAATGAGCAGTTCTTC. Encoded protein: CASSLTQGSSYNEQFF.

CDR3 DNA sequence: TGTGCCAGCAGTCCCGGACAGTTCTATGGCTACACCTTC. Protein product: CASSPGQFYGYTF. The rearrangement uses TRBV28 and TRBJ1-2; D may be TRBD1 (6 bases). The germline V gene has CDR1 MDHEN and CDR2 SYDVKM. CDR3 length: 13 amino acids. V gave up 5 bases and J gave up 4 bases, with 11 bases separating them.

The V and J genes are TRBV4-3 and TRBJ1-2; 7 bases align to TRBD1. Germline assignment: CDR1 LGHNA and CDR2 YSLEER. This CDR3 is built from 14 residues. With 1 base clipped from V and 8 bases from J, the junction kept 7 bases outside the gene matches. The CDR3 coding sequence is TGCGCCAGCAGCCAAGCGACAGGGCCGGGAGGCTACACCTTC. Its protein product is CASSQATGPGGYTF.

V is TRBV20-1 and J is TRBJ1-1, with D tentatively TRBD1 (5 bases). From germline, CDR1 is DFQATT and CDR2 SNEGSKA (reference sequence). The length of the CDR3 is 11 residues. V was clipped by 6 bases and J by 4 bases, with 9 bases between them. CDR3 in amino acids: CSALGVTEAFF. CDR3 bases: TGCAGTGCCTTAGGGGTCACTGAAGCTTTCTTT.

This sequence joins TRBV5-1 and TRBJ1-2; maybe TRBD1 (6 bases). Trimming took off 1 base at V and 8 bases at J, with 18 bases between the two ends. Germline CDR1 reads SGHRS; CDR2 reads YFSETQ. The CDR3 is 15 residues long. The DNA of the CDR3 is TGCGCCAGCAGCTTGACAGGGCTAGGGGGTTACGGCTACACCTTC. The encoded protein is CASSLTGLGGYGYTF.

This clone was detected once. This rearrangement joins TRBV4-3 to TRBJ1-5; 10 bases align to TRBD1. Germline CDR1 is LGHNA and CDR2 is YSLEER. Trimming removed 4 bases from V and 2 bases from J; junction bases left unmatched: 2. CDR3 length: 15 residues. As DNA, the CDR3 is TGCGCCAGCAGCCTCGGGACAGGGGGCAATCAGCCCCAGCATTTT. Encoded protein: CASSLGTGGNQPQHF.

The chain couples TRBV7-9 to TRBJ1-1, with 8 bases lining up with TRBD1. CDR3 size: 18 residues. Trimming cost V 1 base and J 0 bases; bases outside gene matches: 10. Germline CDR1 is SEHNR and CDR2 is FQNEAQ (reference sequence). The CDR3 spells CASSLVLTQGAVNTEAFF. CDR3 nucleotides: TGTGCCAGCAGCTTAGTACTAACCCAGGGGGCGGTGAACACTGAAGCTTTCTTT.

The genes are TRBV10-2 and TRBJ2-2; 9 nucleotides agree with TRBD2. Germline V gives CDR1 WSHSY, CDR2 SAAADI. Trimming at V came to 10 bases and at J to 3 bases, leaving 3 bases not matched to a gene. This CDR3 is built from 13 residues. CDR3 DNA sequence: TGCGCCACCCGACTAGCGGACACCGGGGAGCTGTTTTTT. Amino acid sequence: CATRLADTGELFF.

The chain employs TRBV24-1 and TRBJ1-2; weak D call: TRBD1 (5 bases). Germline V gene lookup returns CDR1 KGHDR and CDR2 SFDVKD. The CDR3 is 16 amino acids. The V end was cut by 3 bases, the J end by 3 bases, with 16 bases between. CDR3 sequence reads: CATSDNLPGRDYGYTF. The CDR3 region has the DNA TGTGCCACCAGTGATAATCTGCCAGGGCGAGACTATGGCTACACCTTC.